The 16 T cell receptor beta chains reported below all come from one sample, sequenced in a study of T cells in Graves' hyperthyroidism and ophthalmopathy. The source material, RNA transcripts, was used to amplify TCR beta CDR3 regions. During a first-round RT-PCR of the TCR CDR3, the HTBI primer set was used. One entry per CDR3 protein, called by TCRdb with MiXCR from the multiplex PCR reads. The repertoire has a few hundred thousand distinct CDR3 sequences, approximately 15% of them found once; the top ten carry about 3.5%. Sequencing input: blood. These receptors were collected from a woman aged 35 to 49 with Graves' ophthalmopathy.

This clonotype came up many times. The V gene is TRBV4-1, the J gene TRBJ1-1, with D hard to call. This CDR3 comprises 14 residues. The ends were cut back, 0 bases at V and 6 bases at J, with 11 bases in the middle. CDR1 is MGHRA, CDR2 YSYEKL, per germline. The CDR3 bases are TGCGCCAGCAGCCAAGATCCAGGTCTTCCTGAAGCTTTCTTT. This codes for CASSQDPGLPEAFF.

The CDR3 nucleotides are TGTGCCATCAGCGGGGGGTCTGGAAACACCATATATTTT. It encodes CAISGGSGNTIYF. The chain joins TRBV10-3 to TRBJ1-3; D perhaps matches TRBD1 (5 bases). The CDR3 is 13 residues long. Trimming took 6 bases from V and 1 from J, leaving 7 bases between them. CDR1 and CDR2 (germline): ENHRY, SYGVKD.

This clonotype was seen ten or more times. CDR3 loop: CASSQAGQEDNSPLHF. CDR3 DNA sequence: TGTGCCAGCAGCCAAGCAGGACAGGAAGATAATTCACCCCTCCACTTT. The chain employs TRBV3-1 and TRBJ1-6; 7 nucleotides align to TRBD1. From germline, CDR1 is LGHDT and CDR2 YNNKEL (reference sequence). This CDR3 is built from 16 residues. J lost 5 bases, V lost 1 base, and 5 bases had no gene match.

This clonotype was seen many times. J is TRBJ2-3 and V is TRBV11-2; the D gene is possibly TRBD1 (5 bases). The CDR3 consists of 13 residues. The germline V and J ends were trimmed by 3 bases and 5 bases, with 9 bases remaining between them. Germline CDR1 reads SGHAT; CDR2 reads FQNNGV. CDR3 DNA: TGTGCCAGCAGCTTTCAGCAGGGAGATACGCAGTATTTT. It specifies CASSFQQGDTQYF.

The rearrangement uses TRBV7-3 and TRBJ1-1; possibly TRBD1 for D (5 bases). In germline, CDR1 is SGHTA, CDR2 FQGTGA. This CDR3 has 15 amino acids. This CDR3 reads CAAAYDSDSGTEAFF. In DNA, the CDR3 is TGTGCAGCAGCTTATGACAGCGACTCGGGCACTGAAGCTTTCTTT.

The chain combines TRBV5-4 with TRBJ2-5, with TRBD2 matching 14 bases. The CDR3 is 18 residues long. Germline lookup yields CDR1 SGHNT and CDR2 YYREEE (reference sequence). Unmatched junction bases numbered 15, after V lost 4 bases and J lost 7 bases. CDR3 DNA: TGTGCCAGCAGCCGGGGGACTAGCGGGGGATATTTTAAGGGGACCCAGTACTTC. As protein: CASSRGTSGGYFKGTQYF.

This clonotype was seen repeatedly, ten times or more. The chain carries TRBV7-6 and TRBJ2-3; 8 bases are shared with TRBD2. The V gene end was trimmed by 0 bases and the J gene end by 2 bases; junction bases not matched to a gene: 4. CDR1 is SGHVS, CDR2 FNYEAQ, per germline. This CDR3 is 16 amino acids long. For the CDR3, the DNA is TGTGCCAGCAGCTTAGCACCCGGGAGGGCCACAGATACGCAGTATTTT. Translated: CASSLAPGRATDTQYF.

This clonotype was counted many times. The chain has TRBV7-9 and TRBJ1-5, with D tentatively TRBD1 (6 bases). The V and J ends lost 4 bases and 6 bases respectively, with 22 bases between them. The CDR3 has 17 residues. In germline, CDR1 is SEHNR, CDR2 FQNEAQ (reference sequence). CDR3 sequence (DNA): TGTGCCAGCAGCTCCTGGTCGGGGGGCGTGGGGTCTCAGCCCCAGCATTTT. It specifies CASSSWSGGVGSQPQHF.

The rearrangement joins TRBV5-8 to TRBJ2-6; 8 positions agree with TRBD1. The CDR3 has 19 residues. The germline V gene has CDR1 SGHTS and CDR2 YDEGEE. The trim removed 0 bases at V and 1 base at J, leaving 9 bases unmatched. CDR3 sequence reads: CASSLAVDRVGSGANVLTF. In DNA, the CDR3 is TGTGCCAGCAGCTTGGCAGTGGACAGGGTGGGATCTGGGGCCAACGTCCTGACTTTC. Based on the CDR3 plus reference TRBV5-8 and TRBJ2-6, the full variable domain is EAGVTQSPTHLIKTRGQQATLRCSPISGHTSVYWYQQALGLGLQFLLWYDEGEERNRGNFPPRFSGRQFPNYSSELNVNALELEDSALYLCASSLAVDRVGSGANVLTFGAGSRLTVL.

This clonotype was seen more than once but under ten times. The chain links TRBV5-4 to TRBJ2-5; TRBD2 matches 13 bases. The CDR3 has 17 residues. CDR1 is SGHNT and CDR2 is YYREEE in the germline V gene (reference sequence). Losses at the gene ends were 4 bases for V and 2 bases for J; bases not matched to a gene: 8. This CDR3 is CASSLGLAGVSQETQYF. In DNA, the CDR3 is TGTGCCAGCAGCCTTGGACTAGCGGGAGTTTCACAAGAGACCCAGTACTTC.

This clonotype was counted many times. The V call is TRBV27, the J call TRBJ2-7; 9 positions match TRBD1. The CDR3 consists of 15 residues. CDR1 is MNHEY, CDR2 SMNVEV, per germline (reference sequence). V shed 3 bases and J 2 bases; nucleotides not matched to a gene: 5. CDR3 amino acids: CASSFGQGNTYEQYF. CDR3 nucleotides: TGTGCCAGCAGTTTCGGACAGGGGAATACCTACGAGCAGTACTTC.

This clonotype has more than one count but fewer than ten. The CDR3 DNA is TGTGCCAGTACGGACAGGCTGAACACCGGGGAGCTGTTTTTT. Its protein product is CASTDRLNTGELFF. This chain links TRBV19 with TRBJ2-2; 7 nucleotides agree with TRBD1. This CDR3 comprises 14 residues. Looked up from germline, CDR1 is LNHDA and CDR2 is SQIVND (reference sequence). Unmatched junction bases numbered 3, after V lost 7 bases and J lost 1 base. Full variable domain (rest looked up from reference TRBV19 and TRBJ2-2): DGGITQSPKYLFRKEGQNVTLSCEQNLNHDAMYWYRQDPGQGLRLIYYSQIVNDFQKGDIAEGYSVSREKKESFPLTVTSAQKNPTAFYLCASTDRLNTGELFFGEGSRLTVL.

This clonotype was found many times. The rearrangement links TRBV5-1 to TRBJ2-1; 7 bases fit TRBD2. Germline V CDR1 and CDR2: SGHRS, YFSETQ. V trimming: 0 bases; J trimming: 1 base; junction bases outside the gene matches: 4. This CDR3 has 16 amino acids. The CDR3 sequence: CASSLEPSGSYNEQFF. CDR3 nucleotides: TGCGCCAGCAGCTTGGAGCCTAGCGGATCCTACAATGAGCAGTTCTTC.

This clonotype was seen ten or more times. The chain links TRBV18 to TRBJ2-5; a weak D match, TRBD1 (6 bases). Germline CDR1 KGHSH, CDR2 LQKENI. V was trimmed by 6 bases and J by 5 bases, leaving 16 bases between them. The CDR3 consists of 14 residues. The CDR3 is CASSFTGSRETQYF. CDR3 sequence (DNA): TGTGCCAGCTCGTTTACAGGGTCACGGGAGACCCAGTACTTC.

This clonotype was seen once. The chain recombines TRBV2 with TRBJ2-3; 11 bases fit TRBD2. With 9 bases clipped from V and 3 bases from J, the junction kept 8 bases outside the gene matches. The germline V gene has CDR1 SNHLY and CDR2 FYNNEI. The CDR3 length is 15 residues. The CDR3 spells CASSETSGETDTQYF. As DNA, the CDR3 is TGTGCCAGTAGCGAGACTAGCGGGGAAACAGATACGCAGTATTTT. Filled out from reference TRBV2 and TRBJ2-3, the complete variable domain reads EPEVTQTPSHQVTQMGQEVILRCVPISNHLYFYWYRQILGQKVEFLVSFYNNEISEKSEIFDDQFSVERPDGSNFTLKIRSTKLEDSAMYFCASSETSGETDTQYFGPGTRLTVL.

In its sample, this clonotype was seen many times. The J gene is TRBJ2-7, the V gene TRBV2; D not certain. There are 17 residues in the CDR3. From germline, CDR1 is SNHLY and CDR2 FYNNEI. The V end was cut by 5 bases, the J end by 1 base, with 21 bases between. The CDR3 protein is CASSIATLSSTSYEQYF. In nucleotides, the CDR3 is TGTGCCAGCAGTATCGCGACCCTAAGTTCCACTTCCTACGAGCAGTACTTC. Together with reference TRBV2 and TRBJ2-7, the CDR3 gives the full variable domain: EPEVTQTPSHQVTQMGQEVILRCVPISNHLYFYWYRQILGQKVEFLVSFYNNEISEKSEIFDDQFSVERPDGSNFTLKIRSTKLEDSAMYFCASSIATLSSTSYEQYFGPGTRLTVT.